The 32 T cell receptor beta chains listed next were all sequenced from one sample in a study of shared T cell receptors in the human thymus. The repertoire was sequenced with immunoSEQ multiplex PCR; TCRdb's copy has only in-frame clones and lacks some. This table has approximately 580,000 clones, more than 75% appearing once. This sample also belongs to another study, concerning human thymus T cells.

Sequences were obtained from thymocytes. The receptors originated from a boy under two years old with a congenital heart defect.

This clone was seen a handful of times. The chain has TRBV29-1 and TRBJ1-2; perhaps TRBD1 as D (6 bases). CDR3 length equals 14 residues. Germline loops: CDR1 SQVTM, CDR2 ANQGSEA. Trimming took 0 bases from V and 2 from J, leaving 10 bases between them. The chain's CDR3 is CSVEDHTGNYGYTF. The CDR3 DNA reads TGCAGCGTTGAAGATCACACAGGGAACTATGGCTACACCTTC.

The genes are TRBV6-1 and TRBJ1-2; D ambiguous. The length of the CDR3 is 15 residues. CDR1 is MNHNS and CDR2 is SASEGT in the germline V gene. Deletions cut 7 bases from V and 0 bases from J, with 15 bases between. CDR3 DNA sequence: TGTGCCAGCATCCCCAACTCCCCCTCTAACTATGGCTACACCTTC. This translates into CASIPNSPSNYGYTF.

J is TRBJ2-6 and V is TRBV7-3; 7 bases fit TRBD1. This CDR3 contains 19 residues. V was clipped by 4 bases and J by 0 bases; unmatched bases: 12. Germline V gene sequence: CDR1 SGHTA, CDR2 FQGTGA. CDR3 sequence (DNA): TGTGCCAGCAGCTCCCGGGACAGCTCTCCCAACTCTGGGGCCAACGTCCTGACTTTC. Translating gives CASSSRDSSPNSGANVLTF.

The chain recombines TRBV11-2 with TRBJ2-5, with TRBD2 matching 8 bases. The CDR3 is 15 residues long. CDR1 and CDR2 from the germline V gene are SGHAT and FQNNGV. Losses at the gene ends were 4 bases for V and 5 bases for J; bases not matched to a gene: 9. CDR3 loop: CASSYGLAQGETQYF. The CDR3 region has the DNA TGTGCCAGCAGCTACGGACTAGCTCAGGGGGAGACCCAGTACTTC.

The chain carries TRBV11-3 and TRBJ1-2, with D tentatively TRBD1 (5 bases). Germline CDR1 is SGHNT and CDR2 is YENEEA. The CDR3 sequence is 14 residues long. The V end lost 0 bases, the J end lost 4 bases, and 9 bases lay between the germline ends. The CDR3 reads CASSLEGRGYGYTF. For the CDR3, the DNA is TGTGCCAGCAGCTTAGAGGGGCGCGGCTATGGCTACACCTTC.

This chain joins TRBV2 and TRBJ1-2; D may be TRBD1 (6 bases). V lost 0 bases to trimming and J lost 4 bases, with 15 bases between them. The CDR3 sequence is 16 residues long. Germline CDR1 reads SNHLY; CDR2 reads FYNNEI. CDR3 sequence: CASSEAPDSLGYGYTF. As DNA, the CDR3 is TGTGCCAGCAGTGAAGCGCCGGACAGTTTGGGCTATGGCTACACCTTC.

The chain joins TRBV19 to TRBJ2-1; 12 nucleotides match TRBD2. The CDR3 is made up of 16 amino acids. V lost 1 base and J lost 10; bases outside the gene matches: 8. Germline V CDR1 and CDR2: LNHDA, SQIVND (reference sequence). The chain's CDR3 is CASSIGSSGRAREQFF. The CDR3 DNA sequence: TGTGCCAGTAGTATAGGTTCTAGCGGGAGGGCCCGGGAGCAGTTCTTC.

The chain is built from TRBV12-5 and TRBJ2-7, with TRBD2 identical over 8 bases. Per germline, CDR1 LGHNT and CDR2 FRNRAP. The CDR3 has 16 residues. V lost 0 bases to trimming and J lost 2 bases; unmatched junction nucleotides: 6. CDR3 loop: CASGLVSGSGAYEQYF. The CDR3 DNA reads as TGTGCTAGTGGTTTGGTAAGCGGGAGCGGGGCCTACGAGCAGTACTTC.

The V call is TRBV7-8, the J call TRBJ2-7; 7 bases are shared with TRBD2. CDR1 and CDR2 from the germline V gene are SGHVS and FQNEAQ. This CDR3 comprises 16 residues. V was pared by 3 bases and J by 3 bases, with 11 bases of the junction left unmatched. The DNA of the CDR3 is TGTGCCAGCAGCTTGGTCGATGGCGGGAGAGACTACGAGCAGTACTTC. As protein: CASSLVDGGRDYEQYF.

The V and J genes are TRBV5-6 and TRBJ2-1; D is uncertain. This CDR3 comprises 11 residues. In germline, CDR1 is SGHDT, CDR2 YYEEEE. The V end was cut by 3 bases, the J end by 9 bases, with 7 bases between. In DNA, the CDR3 is TGTGCCAGCAGCTATTCTATTGAGCAGTTCTTC. Encoded protein: CASSYSIEQFF.

CDR3 loop: CASSSSGLISGNTIYF. CDR3 nucleotides: TGTGCCAGCAGCAGCAGCGGGCTGATCTCTGGAAACACCATATATTTT. This chain links TRBV5-6 with TRBJ1-3; no firm D call. V was cut by 4 bases and J by 0 bases, with 14 bases left in between. Germline lookup yields CDR1 SGHDT and CDR2 YYEEEE. This CDR3 comprises 16 residues.

The chain has TRBV28 and TRBJ2-7, with 8 bases aligning to TRBD1. Germline trimming cut 3 bases from V and 4 bases from J; bases unmatched to any gene: 5. In germline, CDR1 is MDHEN, CDR2 SYDVKM. The CDR3 is 14 amino acids. CDR3 sequence (DNA): TGTGCCAGCAGTTTCGGACAGGGCAAGTACGAGCAGTACTTC. Encoded protein: CASSFGQGKYEQYF.

The rearrangement links TRBV7-2 to TRBJ2-3, with 10 positions matching TRBD2. The length of the CDR3 is 18 residues. The V segment lost 5 bases and the J segment 3 bases; nucleotides outside the gene matches: 14. The germline V gene has CDR1 SGHTA and CDR2 FQGNSA. CDR3 coding DNA: TGTGCCAGCAGCGAACGGGGAGCGGGAGGGGGGGGGACAGATACGCAGTATTTT. Its translation is CASSERGAGGGGTDTQYF.

There are a few counts of this clone. The CDR3: CASSYSIGELGNTIYF. CDR3 nucleotide sequence: TGTGCCAGCAGTTACTCGATCGGGGAACTTGGAAACACCATATATTTT. The chain employs TRBV6-5 and TRBJ1-3; D is unclear. This CDR3 is built from 16 residues. CDR1 and CDR2 from the germline V gene are MNHEY and SVGAGI. Trimming cost V 0 bases and J 3 bases, with 12 bases left between them.

This chain uses TRBV28 with TRBJ2-7; 11 positions match TRBD1. Per the germline V gene, CDR1 is MDHEN and CDR2 is SYDVKM. Trimming took 5 bases from V and 3 from J; bases not matched to a gene: 6. The CDR3 sequence is 15 residues long. The CDR3 region has the DNA TGTGCCAGCAGTCGAAGGACAGGGGGCTTCTACGAGCAGTACTTC. It specifies CASSRRTGGFYEQYF.

A note on this clone: Compared with germline, one end of the junction differs, possibly owing to a read error. The chain joins TRBV7-7 to TRBJ2-1; the match to TRBD2 covers 13 bases. Germline values: CDR1 SSHAT, CDR2 FNYEAQ (reference sequence). The CDR3 totals 15 residues. CDR3 in amino acids: CASSSGLAGANEQFF. The CDR3 bases are TGTGCTAGCAGCTCAGGACTAGCGGGAGCCAATGAGCAGTTCTTC.

The V and J genes are TRBV28 and TRBJ1-5, with unresolved D. V dropped 3 bases and J dropped 0 bases, with 6 bases sitting between them. Per germline, CDR1 MDHEN and CDR2 SYDVKM. CDR3 length: 14 amino acids. CDR3 bases: TGTGCCAGCAGTTTGGCCATTAGCAATCAGCCCCAGCATTTT. It yields the protein CASSLAISNQPQHF. Looking up the rest from reference TRBV28 and TRBJ1-5 gives the full variable domain: DVKVTQSSRYLVKRTGEKVFLECVQDMDHENMFWYRQDPGLGLRLIYFSYDVKMKEKGDIPEGYSVSREKKERFSLILESASTNQTSMYLCASSLAISNQPQHFGDGTRLSIL.

For the CDR3, the DNA is TGTGCCAGCAGCTTAGAGGAGCAAGGCTCCTACGAGCAGTACTTC. Translation: CASSLEEQGSYEQYF. The chain couples TRBV7-2 to TRBJ2-7; D not resolved. The CDR3 length is 15 residues. V was pared by 1 base and J by 0 bases, with 10 bases between. The germline gives CDR1 SGHTA, CDR2 FQGNSA.

This clone is a singleton in its sample. The chain couples TRBV7-2 to TRBJ2-3, with D unresolved. Germline values: CDR1 SGHTA, CDR2 FQGNSA. The germline V and J ends were trimmed by 1 base and 2 bases, with 10 bases remaining between them. The CDR3 has 15 residues. In nucleotides, the CDR3 is TGTGCCAGCAGCTTAGGAGGCTACCCCACAGATACGCAGTATTTT. As protein: CASSLGGYPTDTQYF.

The sample holds a few counts of this clone. CDR3 in amino acids: CASSNMSRAAYEQYF. DNA of the CDR3: TGTGCCAGCTCAAATATGTCCAGGGCAGCCTACGAGCAGTACTTC. This rearrangement joins TRBV18 to TRBJ2-7, with D possibly being TRBD1 (5 bases). CDR1 and CDR2 (germline): KGHSH, LQKENI. The CDR3 totals 15 residues. The V and J ends lost 5 bases and 2 bases respectively, with 16 bases between them. Based on the CDR3 plus reference TRBV18 and TRBJ2-7, the full variable domain is NAGVMQNPRHLVRRRGQEARLRCSPMKGHSHVYWYRQLPEEGLKFMVYLQKENIIDESGMPKERFSAEFPKEGPSILRIQQVVRGDSAAYFCASSNMSRAAYEQYFGPGTRLTVT.

The rearrangement joins TRBV4-1 to TRBJ1-5; D gene ambiguous. The germline gives CDR1 MGHRA, CDR2 YSYEKL. V lost 4 bases to trimming and J lost 0 bases, with 10 bases between them. The CDR3 is 15 residues long. For the CDR3, the DNA is TGCGCCAGCAGCCTCCCCGGGAGTAGCAATCAGCCCCAGCATTTT. Its translation: CASSLPGSSNQPQHF.

On this clone itself: The sample contains more than one DNA sequence encoding this CDR3. The chain carries TRBV18 and TRBJ2-7; no clear D. V was pared by 3 bases and J by 5 bases, with 5 bases between. This CDR3 has 11 amino acids. CDR1 is KGHSH, CDR2 LQKENI, per germline. For the CDR3, the DNA is TGTGCCAGCTCACCGGGCCACGAGCAGTACTTC. Its protein is CASSPGHEQYF.

This clone has more than one count but fewer than ten. The chain links TRBV29-1 to TRBJ1-4; weak D call: TRBD1 (5 bases). Germline values: CDR1 SQVTM, CDR2 ANQGSEA. Trimming took 3 bases from V and 7 from J, leaving 12 bases between them. There are 13 residues in the CDR3. The CDR3 is CSVEIQEGEKLFF. DNA of the CDR3: TGCAGCGTTGAGATACAGGAGGGTGAAAAACTGTTTTTT.

CDR3 bases: TGTGCCACCAGCAGCCGACCTTCTAGCGCGCAAGAGACCCAGTACTTC. Translation: CATSSRPSSAQETQYF. The V and J genes are TRBV15 and TRBJ2-5; D may be TRBD2 (6 bases). V lost 3 bases and J lost 2, with 16 bases in between. Germline loops: CDR1 LNHNV, CDR2 YYDKDF (reference sequence). CDR3 length: 16 residues.

The gene calls are TRBV7-9 and TRBJ2-2, with 7 nucleotides matching TRBD2. Unmatched junction bases numbered 14, after V lost 4 bases and J lost 6 bases. This CDR3 has 17 residues. Germline CDR1 reads SEHNR; CDR2 reads FQNEAQ (reference sequence). CDR3 DNA sequence: TGTGCCAGCAGCTCAAGTGCTGGGCGGGAGAGGTCCGGGGAGCTGTTTTTT. Translation: CASSSSAGRERSGELFF.

This clone has a handful of counts. The chain uses TRBV14 and TRBJ2-5; no firm D call. The CDR3 sequence is 12 residues long. Trimming stripped 0 bases from V and 4 bases from J, with 3 bases between. CDR1 is SGHDN and CDR2 is FVKESK in the germline V gene. The CDR3 protein is CASSQDGETQYF. Written as DNA, the CDR3 is TGTGCCAGCAGCCAAGACGGAGAGACCCAGTACTTC.

The chain carries TRBV6-1 and TRBJ1-4, with 7 positions matching TRBD1. The CDR3 runs to 12 residues. CDR1 is MNHNS and CDR2 is SASEGT in the germline V gene. Trimming at V came to 8 bases and at J to 7 bases, leaving 4 bases not matched to a gene. The CDR3 DNA reads as TGTGCCAGCGGGGACAGCGTTGAAAAACTGTTTTTT. It codes for CASGDSVEKLFF.

This clone turned up a few times. The CDR3 sequence is CASSPGGGELFF. The CDR3 region has the DNA TGTGCCAGCTCCCCGGGAGGAGGGGAGCTGTTTTTT. This chain links TRBV28 with TRBJ2-2; 7 bases match TRBD2. CDR1 MDHEN and CDR2 SYDVKM come from the germline V gene. The junction had 5 bases not matched to a gene; V was cut back by 8 bases and J by 8 bases. The CDR3 contains 12 residues.

This clone was detected a few times. CDR3: CASSPIKGRASYEQYF. The CDR3 DNA sequence: TGTGCCAGCAGCCCCATCAAGGGGAGGGCCTCGTACGAGCAGTACTTC. The chain employs TRBV7-9 and TRBJ2-7; TRBD2 aligns across 7 bases. V lost 5 bases to trimming and J lost 4 bases; unmatched junction nucleotides: 14. Germline V lookup: CDR1 SEHNR, CDR2 FQNEAQ (reference sequence). The CDR3 has 16 residues. Full variable domain (missing parts from reference TRBV7-9 and TRBJ2-7): DTGVSQNPRHKITKRGQNVTFRCDPISEHNRLYWYRQTLGQGPEFLTYFQNEAQLEKSRLLSDRFSAERPKGSFSTLEIQRTEQGDSAMYLCASSPIKGRASYEQYFGPGTRLTVT.

V usage is TRBV5-8 and J usage is TRBJ2-5, with unresolved D. Looked up from germline, CDR1 is SGHTS and CDR2 is YDEGEE. V gave up 5 bases and J gave up 4 bases, with 9 bases separating them. There are 12 residues in the CDR3. Written as DNA, the CDR3 is TGTGCCAGCAGTGAGAGCCCAGAGACCCAGTACTTC. Translation gives CASSESPETQYF.

This CDR3 is CSAREADQETQYF. CDR3 nucleotides: TGCAGCGCCCGAGAAGCGGACCAAGAGACCCAGTACTTC. The V call is TRBV29-1, the J call TRBJ2-5; D is possibly TRBD2 (5 bases). Germline V gene sequence: CDR1 SQVTM, CDR2 ANQGSEA. V was clipped by 7 bases and J by 0 bases, with 12 bases between them. The CDR3 has 13 residues.

V gene TRBV21-1 combines with J gene TRBJ1-1; the table assigns TRBD1, which was not confirmed against the DNA. TRBV21-1 represents a pseudogene. CDR3 length: 21 residues. The CDR3 reads CASSKVCRGGQGAGQNTEAFF. The DNA of the CDR3 is TGTGCCAGCAGCAAAGTGTGTCGAGGTGGGCAGGGGGCCGGTCAGAACACTGAAGCTTTCTTT.